These 23 T cell receptor beta chains share one sample of origin, sequenced in a study of T cells in Graves' hyperthyroidism and ophthalmopathy. Template material for amplifying TCR beta CDR3 regions consisted of RNA transcripts. When the TCR CDR3 underwent first-round RT-PCR, the HTBI primer set was used. TCRdb passed the multiplex PCR reads through MiXCR, listing each CDR3 protein once. The sample lists about 350,000 distinct CDR3 sequences, 17% seen once, with around a third in the top ten. Specimen: blood. The receptor set was obtained from a woman between 25 and 40 years old with Graves' hyperthyroidism that later progressed to Graves' ophthalmopathy.

This clonotype was seen many times. The chain carries TRBV6-5 and TRBJ1-6; D is possibly TRBD1 (6 bases). The length of the CDR3 is 14 residues. Germline CDR1 and CDR2: MNHEY and SVGAGI. The V end was cut by 2 bases, the J end by 9 bases, with 11 bases between. Here the CDR3 reads CASSYGGGSSPLHF. The CDR3 DNA follows: TGTGCCAGCAGTTACGGAGGGGGGAGTTCACCCCTCCACTTT.

The genes are TRBV5-1 and TRBJ2-7, with D possibly matching TRBD1 (5 bases). The length of the CDR3 is 14 residues. V lost 1 base, J lost 0 bases, and 8 bases lay in between. Germline V lookup: CDR1 SGHRS, CDR2 YFSETQ. CDR3 residues: CASSLTGHSYEQYF. As DNA, the CDR3 is TGCGCCAGCAGCTTGACCGGACACTCCTACGAGCAGTACTTC.

The table lists this clonotype with many counts. The chain couples TRBV20-1 to TRBJ1-5; D unclear. The V gene lost 0 bases and the J gene lost 0 bases, with 12 bases spanning the gap. The CDR3 consists of 16 residues. Germline V gene sequence: CDR1 DFQATT, CDR2 SNEGSKA (reference sequence). As DNA, the CDR3 is TGCAGTGCTAGAGATGTGGCCGAATATAGCAATCAGCCCCAGCATTTT. This codes for CSARDVAEYSNQPQHF.

The J gene is TRBJ2-1, the V gene TRBV18; the match to TRBD2 covers 13 bases. J lost 10 bases, V lost 0 bases, and 6 bases had no gene match. CDR1 and CDR2 (germline): KGHSH, LQKENI. There are 16 residues in the CDR3. The CDR3 nucleotides are TGTGCCAGCTCACCACCGGGACTAGCGGGAAATGTAGAGCAGTTCTTC. It encodes CASSPPGLAGNVEQFF.

On this clonotype: This may be a read error: a much more frequent sequence differs by one nucleotide. The chain employs TRBV29-1 and TRBJ2-7, with TRBD1 matching over 7 bases. Germline loops: CDR1 SQVTM, CDR2 ANQGSEA. V dropped 7 bases and J dropped 5; count of bases not matched to a gene: 14. The CDR3 is made up of 14 amino acids. CDR3 region: CSARSGGTAHEQYF. CDR3 in DNA: TGCAGCGCGAGGTCAGGTGGGACAGCCCACGAGCAGTACTTC.

The V gene is TRBV5-1, the J gene TRBJ1-2; TRBD1 aligns across 10 bases. The length of the CDR3 is 14 residues. Trimming cost V 4 bases and J 8 bases; bases outside gene matches: 8. From germline, CDR1 is SGHRS and CDR2 YFSETQ. The CDR3: CASSPGQGLVGYTF. As DNA, the CDR3 is TGCGCCAGCAGCCCGGGACAGGGGTTAGTCGGCTACACCTTC. The variable domain in full, with the rest retrieved from reference TRBV5-1 and TRBJ1-2, is KAGVTQTPRYLIKTRGQQVTLSCSPISGHRSVSWYQQTPGQGLQFLFEYFSETQRNKGNFPGRFSGRQFSNSRSEMNVSTLELGDSALYLCASSPGQGLVGYTFGSGTRLTVV.

This clonotype was seen ten or more times. The chain links TRBV15 to TRBJ2-7; 10 nucleotides line up with TRBD1. V was clipped by 0 bases and J by 0 bases; unmatched bases: 11. The CDR3 extends over 19 amino acids. Germline V gene sequence: CDR1 LNHNV, CDR2 YYDKDF (reference sequence). CDR3 in DNA: TGTGCCACCAGCAGAGATCGGGGACAGGGGTCTTCGAGCTCCTACGAGCAGTACTTC. It is translated as CATSRDRGQGSSSSYEQYF.

The table lists this clonotype with a few counts. V usage is TRBV7-9 and J usage is TRBJ2-6; D unclear. The CDR3 length is 18 residues. The V gene's germline CDR1 is SEHNR and CDR2 FQNEAQ (reference sequence). The V end was cut by 4 bases, the J end by 0 bases, with 16 bases between. In nucleotides, the CDR3 is TGTGCCAGCAGCTCTCCCCGCCAGGCACTCTCTGGGGCCAACGTCCTGACTTTC. Translation gives CASSSPRQALSGANVLTF.

This clonotype was recorded a few times. V gene TRBV5-1 combines with J gene TRBJ2-2, with TRBD2 matching 7 bases. Trimming cost V 3 bases and J 4 bases; bases outside gene matches: 6. CDR1 and CDR2 from the germline V gene are SGHRS and YFSETQ. The CDR3 sequence is 15 residues long. The DNA of the CDR3 is TGCGCCAGCAGCTGGGGGGGGTCGAGCACCGGGGAGCTGTTTTTT. It codes for CASSWGGSSTGELFF.

In its sample, this clonotype was seen a few times. The V call is TRBV4-1, the J call TRBJ1-2, with D maybe TRBD1 (6 bases). This CDR3 spans 15 amino acids. With 1 base removed from V and 2 bases from J, the gap between germline ends came to 11 bases. CDR1 is MGHRA and CDR2 is YSYEKL in the germline V gene. The chain's CDR3 is CASSQVDSSNYGYTF. Written as DNA, the CDR3 is TGCGCCAGCAGCCAAGTGGACAGTTCAAACTATGGCTACACCTTC.

This clonotype was counted ten times or more. V is TRBV11-2 and J is TRBJ2-7; D is uncertain. V was cut by 0 bases and J by 2 bases, with 17 bases left in between. CDR3 length: 17 amino acids. CDR1 is SGHAT, CDR2 FQNNGV, per germline. CDR3 sequence: CASSLDLMRTHAYEQYF. The CDR3 DNA reads as TGTGCCAGCAGCTTAGATCTAATGAGGACCCATGCCTACGAGCAGTACTTC.

As for this clonotype: This clone may be a read error of a much larger clone one base away. The chain recombines TRBV6-2 or TRBV6-3 with TRBJ2-1; 14 nucleotides align to TRBD2. This CDR3 contains 17 residues. The V segment lost 5 bases and the J segment 8 bases; nucleotides outside the gene matches: 11. The germline gives CDR1 MNHEY, CDR2 SVGEGT. CDR3 sequence reads: CASSPGTSGSFSDEQFF. In DNA form, the CDR3 reads TGTGCCAGCAGTCCCGGGACTAGCGGGAGTTTTTCCGATGAGCAGTTCTTC.

This clonotype was detected only a few times. The V and J genes are TRBV27 and TRBJ1-1, with D hard to call. The V end lost 6 bases, the J end lost 4 bases, and 15 bases lay between the germline ends. CDR1 is MNHEY and CDR2 is SMNVEV in the germline V gene (reference sequence). The CDR3 length is 14 residues. Here the CDR3 DNA reads TGTGCCAGCAGCCCTCTGCAGTCGGGCACTGAAGCTTTCTTT. This translates into CASSPLQSGTEAFF.

This sequence joins TRBV14 and TRBJ1-1, with 7 positions matching TRBD1. Per germline, CDR1 SGHDN and CDR2 FVKESK. The CDR3 is 15 amino acids. With 0 bases clipped from V and 11 bases from J, the junction kept 12 bases outside the gene matches. The CDR3 protein is CASSQERGTAPAAFF. In nucleotides, the CDR3 is TGTGCCAGCAGCCAAGAAAGGGGGACAGCCCCGGCGGCTTTCTTT. Looking up the rest from reference TRBV14 and TRBJ1-1 gives the full variable domain: EAGVTQFPSHSVIEKGQTVTLRCDPISGHDNLYWYRRVMGKEIKFLLHFVKESKQDESGMPNNRFLAERTGGTYSTLKVQPAELEDSGVYFCASSQERGTAPAAFFGQGTRLTVV.

The chain has TRBV12-3 or TRBV12-4 and TRBJ2-3; D assignment may be TRBD1 or TRBD2 (6 bases each). CDR3 length: 12 amino acids. V lost 8 bases and J 4 bases, leaving 10 bases between the germline ends. CDR3 coding DNA: TGTGCCAGCGGTAGGGGGGCAGATACGCAGTATTTT. Amino acid sequence: CASGRGADTQYF.

In this sample, this clonotype turned up a few times. This rearrangement joins TRBV14 to TRBJ2-4; 8 bases line up with TRBD2. CDR3 length: 14 residues. The trim removed 5 bases at V and 8 bases at J, leaving 8 bases unmatched. Germline V CDR1 and CDR2: SGHDN, FVKESK. The CDR3 DNA reads as TGTGCCAGCAGCGTCCACCCGGGGGGGGACATTCAGTACTTC. This gives the protein CASSVHPGGDIQYF.

This clonotype was detected many times. The V gene is TRBV12-3 or TRBV12-4, the J gene TRBJ2-7; D gene uncertain. The V gene lost 3 bases and the J gene lost 3 bases, with 9 bases spanning the gap. CDR3 length: 13 amino acids. DNA for the CDR3: TGTGCCAGCAGTTTTGACCCTAACTACGAGCAGTACTTC. Amino acids: CASSFDPNYEQYF.

The V call is TRBV12-5, the J call TRBJ1-1, with D tentatively TRBD1 (5 bases). Germline-derived CDR1 and CDR2 are LGHNT and FRNRAP. This CDR3 spans 13 amino acids. Trimming pared 7 bases from V and 2 bases from J, leaving 11 bases between. CDR3 amino acids: CASAWGVNTEAFF. CDR3 in DNA: TGTGCTAGTGCCTGGGGGGTCAACACTGAAGCTTTCTTT. Based on the CDR3 plus reference TRBV12-5 and TRBJ1-1, the full variable domain is DARVTQTPRHKVTEMGQEVTMRCQPILGHNTVFWYRQTMMQGLELLAYFRNRAPLDDSGMPKDRFSAEMPDATLATLKIQPSEPRDSAVYFCASAWGVNTEAFFGQGTRLTVV.

The chain has TRBV11-3 and TRBJ2-7, with TRBD2 matching 7 bases. V was pared by 5 bases and J by 3 bases, with 10 bases of the junction left unmatched. The CDR3 totals 15 residues. From germline, CDR1 is SGHNT and CDR2 YENEEA. In nucleotides, the CDR3 is TGTGCCAGCAGCCGGGGGTCCGCGGGGGACTACGAGCAGTACTTC. Protein: CASSRGSAGDYEQYF.

The V and J genes are TRBV19 and TRBJ1-1; no definite D call. The CDR3 spans 14 residues. V was cut by 5 bases and J by 0 bases, with 10 bases left in between. In germline, CDR1 is LNHDA, CDR2 SQIVND (reference sequence). The CDR3 DNA reads TGTGCCAGTAGTGTTGAGGGAATGAACACTGAAGCTTTCTTT. Translated: CASSVEGMNTEAFF. The full variable domain, its missing parts supplied by reference TRBV19 and TRBJ1-1, is DGGITQSPKYLFRKEGQNVTLSCEQNLNHDAMYWYRQDPGQGLRLIYYSQIVNDFQKGDIAEGYSVSREKKESFPLTVTSAQKNPTAFYLCASSVEGMNTEAFFGQGTRLTVV.

The CDR3 DNA is TGTGCCAGCAGCTCCAATTCCGGCGGCTACACCTTC. Translated, it gives CASSSNSGGYTF. V usage is TRBV9 and J usage is TRBJ1-2, with unresolved D. The CDR3 has 12 residues. Germline V lookup: CDR1 SGDLS, CDR2 YYNGEE. The V end lost 4 bases, the J end lost 8 bases, and 12 bases lay between the germline ends. The entire variable domain, with the rest obtained from reference TRBV9 and TRBJ1-2, is as follows: DSGVTQTPKHLITATGQRVTLRCSPRSGDLSVYWYQQSLDQGLQFLIQYYNGEERAKGNILERFSAQQFPDLHSELNLSSLELGDSALYFCASSSNSGGYTFGSGTRLTVV.

This clonotype was picked up many times. The chain links TRBV12-3 or TRBV12-4 to TRBJ1-5; D remains unclear. Deletions cut 1 base from V and 6 bases from J, with 1 base between. The CDR3 loop spans 11 amino acids. For the CDR3, the DNA is TGTGCCAGCAGTTTAGGTCAGCCCCAGCATTTT. Amino acid sequence: CASSLGQPQHF.

The V call is TRBV29-1, the J call TRBJ2-5, with 11 bases identical to TRBD2. Germline V CDR1 and CDR2: SQVTM, ANQGSEA. CDR3 size: 19 residues. Losses at the gene ends were 3 bases for V and 0 bases for J; bases not matched to a gene: 15. The chain's CDR3 is CSVDEVWTWTSGYQETQYF. DNA of the CDR3: TGCAGCGTTGATGAGGTTTGGACTTGGACTAGCGGGTACCAAGAGACCCAGTACTTC.